This T cell receptor (beta chain) emerged from a study of cytomegalovirus exposure and HLA in healthy donors. Notes on the study in general: Cytomegalovirus association was assigned to approximately 160 TCR beta chains.

The V segment lost 1 base and the J segment 6 bases; nucleotides outside the gene matches: 5. CDR1 is SEHNR and CDR2 is FQNEAQ in the germline V gene (reference sequence). The CDR3 sequence is 14 residues long. Data came from immunoSEQ multiplex PCR; TCRdb stores just in-frame clones and leaves some out. The data hold tens of thousands of clones, with 90% to 95% observed a single time. Comment on this clone: Its antigen is unknown.

Sequenced input: PBMCs. The rearrangement links TRBV7-9 to TRBJ1-2, with 7 bases aligning to TRBD1. The receptor was derived from a woman under 30 in good health and CMV-seronegative. This CDR3 is CASSLGRGPHGYTF. As DNA, the CDR3 is TGTGCCAGCAGCTTAGGGAGGGGGCCCCATGGCTACACCTTC.